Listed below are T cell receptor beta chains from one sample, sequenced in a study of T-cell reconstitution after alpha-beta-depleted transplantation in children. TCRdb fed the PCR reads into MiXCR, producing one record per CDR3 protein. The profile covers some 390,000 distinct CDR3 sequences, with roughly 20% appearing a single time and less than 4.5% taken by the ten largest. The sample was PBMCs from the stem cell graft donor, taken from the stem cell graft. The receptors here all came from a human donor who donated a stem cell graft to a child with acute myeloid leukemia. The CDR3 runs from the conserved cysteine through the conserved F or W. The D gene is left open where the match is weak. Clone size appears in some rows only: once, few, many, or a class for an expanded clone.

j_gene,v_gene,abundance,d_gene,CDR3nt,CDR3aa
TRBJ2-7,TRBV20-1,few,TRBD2,TGCAGTGCTAGAGTTCTCAGCGGGAGTGGCGAGCAGTACTTC,CSARVLSGSGEQYF
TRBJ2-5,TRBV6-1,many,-,TGTGCCAGCAGTCAAGGTCGGCGGGAGACCCAGTACTTC,CASSQGRRETQYF
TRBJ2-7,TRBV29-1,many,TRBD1,TGCAGCGTAGGGACAGACTACGAGCAGTACTTC,CSVGTDYEQYF
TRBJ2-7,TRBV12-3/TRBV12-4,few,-,TGTGCCAGCAGTTTTGAGGGATGGGAGCAGTACTTC,CASSFEGWEQYF
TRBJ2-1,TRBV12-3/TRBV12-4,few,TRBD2,TGTGCCAGCAGTTTTTCGGGACTAGGTTTCGTCTCGTACAATGAGCAGTTCTTC,CASSFSGLGFVSYNEQFF
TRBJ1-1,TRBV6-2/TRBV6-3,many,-,TGTGCCAGCACCCAACGGGCCGAAGCGGCTGAAGCTTTCTTT,CASTQRAEAAEAFF
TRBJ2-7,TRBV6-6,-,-,TGTGCCAGCAGTACAGGGTTCAACGAGCAGTACTTC,CASSTGFNEQYF
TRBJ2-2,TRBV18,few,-,TGTGCCAGCTCACCACGGCCCTACTCGAACACCGGGGAGCTGTTTTTT,CASSPRPYSNTGELFF
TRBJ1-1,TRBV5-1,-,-,TGCGCCAGCAGCTTGGGCGGGGTAGACACTGAAGCTTTCTTT,CASSLGGVDTEAFF
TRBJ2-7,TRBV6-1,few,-,TGTGCCAGCAGTGCCGGAGGGGACCCCCCCGATGTGCAGTACTTC,CASSAGGDPPDVQYF
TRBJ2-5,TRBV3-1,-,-,TGTGCCAGCAGCCCGAACACAGGAGAGACCCAGTACTTC,CASSPNTGETQYF
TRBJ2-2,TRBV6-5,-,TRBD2,TGTGCCAGCAGTCGCGGGGGAGCCCCCGGGGAGCTGTTTTTT,CASSRGGAPGELFF
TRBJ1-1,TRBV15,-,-,TGTGCCACCAGCAGAGCCTCCGGGGCACCCACTGAAGCTTTCTTT,CATSRASGAPTEAFF
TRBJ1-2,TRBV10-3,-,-,TGTGCCACCATAAGGGCAGGACAGTCGCTTGGAGGCTACACCTTC,CATIRAGQSLGGYTF
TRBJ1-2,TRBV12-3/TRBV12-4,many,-,TGTGCCAGCAGTTTACGCGACAGGTTTTATGGCTACACCTTC,CASSLRDRFYGYTF
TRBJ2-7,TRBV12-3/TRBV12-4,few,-,TGTGCCGTGGGCCGGACAGTCTACGAGCAGTACTTC,CAVGRTVYEQYF
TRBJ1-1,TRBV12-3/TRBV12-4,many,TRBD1,TGTGCCAGCAGTCAAACAGGGGAAGGGGACACTGAAGCTTTCTTT,CASSQTGEGDTEAFF
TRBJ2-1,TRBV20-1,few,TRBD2,TGCAGTGCGGGTCCAGGCGGGAGTGCCTACAATGAGCAGTTCTTC,CSAGPGGSAYNEQFF
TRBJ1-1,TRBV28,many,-,TGTGCCAGCAGAGATGACGATGAAGCTTTCTTT,CASRDDDEAFF
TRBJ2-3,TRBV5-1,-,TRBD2,TGCGCCAGCTGTCGGCGGGAGGGGTCAGATACGCAGTATTTT,CASCRREGSDTQYF
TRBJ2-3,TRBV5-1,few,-,TGCGCCAGCAGCTTGTATGTTGGCCAACTACAGTATTTT,CASSLYVGQLQYF
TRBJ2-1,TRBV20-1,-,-,TGCAGTGCTAACGGGCGGAGCTCCTACAATGAGCAGTTCTTC,CSANGRSSYNEQFF
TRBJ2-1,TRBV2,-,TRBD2,TGTGCCACCTCAACTAGCGCTAAATACAATGAGCAGTTCTTC,CATSTSAKYNEQFF
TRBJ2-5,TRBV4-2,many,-,TGTGCCAGCGACCAAGAGACCCAGTACTTC,CASDQETQYF
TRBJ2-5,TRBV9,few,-,TGTGCCAGCAGCGTAGGGACAGTTGAAGAGACCCAGTACTTC,CASSVGTVEETQYF
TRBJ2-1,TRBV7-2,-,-,TGTGCCAGCAGCTTCTCGGCTTCCACCTACAATGAGCAGTTCTTC,CASSFSASTYNEQFF
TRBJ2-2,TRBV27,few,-,TGTGCCAGCAGTTTTTTCTTTGGCCAGAACACCGGGGAGCTGTTTTTT,CASSFFFGQNTGELFF
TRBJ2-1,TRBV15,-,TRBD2,TGTGCCACCAGGCCTCTAGCGGGCAATGAGCAGTTCTTC,CATRPLAGNEQFF
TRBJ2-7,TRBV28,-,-,TGTGCCAGCAGTTTGACAGTCCCGTCCTACGAGCAGTACTTC,CASSLTVPSYEQYF
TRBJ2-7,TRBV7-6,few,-,TGTGCCAGCAGCTTAGCGGGTGGGTTCTCCTACGAGCAGTACTTC,CASSLAGGFSYEQYF
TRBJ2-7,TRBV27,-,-,TGTGCCAGCAGTTTATCTGTCTTGGGAGAGCAGTACTTC,CASSLSVLGEQYF
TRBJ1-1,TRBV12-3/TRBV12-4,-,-,TGTGCCAGCAGTTCCTCCGGAAACACTGAAGCTTTCTTT,CASSSSGNTEAFF
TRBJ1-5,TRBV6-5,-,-,TGTGCCAGCAGTTACTCGACGATCAACAATCAGCCCCAGCATTTT,CASSYSTINNQPQHF
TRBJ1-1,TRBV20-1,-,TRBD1,TGCAGTGCTAGGACAGGGGGCGTGAACACTGAAGCTTTCTTT,CSARTGGVNTEAFF
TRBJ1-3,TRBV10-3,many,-,TGTGCCATCAGCCAGAAAGGGGACGGTGGAAACACCATATATTTT,CAISQKGDGGNTIYF